The sequence of this T cell receptor (beta chain) was determined in a study of cytomegalovirus exposure and HLA in healthy donors. The primer mix had 60 Vbeta and 13 Jbeta primers. TCRdb's table, derived via immunoSEQ multiplex PCR, lists solely in-frame clones and lacks some. The sample includes 60,000 to 65,000 clones, 65% to 75% of them seen just once. Deletions cut 6 bases from V and 4 bases from J, with 13 bases between. Germline CDR1 and CDR2: MGHRA and YSYEKL. The CDR3 sequence is 13 residues long. Findings of the study overall: The study dropped some indistinguishable V segments, TRBV6-2 and TRBV6-3 among them.

Notes on this clone: Its matching antigen is unknown.

The source material was PBMCs. The receptor's source is a man aged 50 to 60 in good health and CMV-seropositive. The rearrangement links TRBV4-1 to TRBJ2-7; maybe TRBD2 (6 bases). The CDR3 coding sequence is TGCGCCAGCAGTCTGGGACTTACATACGAGCAGTACTTC. Its protein product is CASSLGLTYEQYF.